This record looks at one T cell receptor (beta chain) sequence and its context. Its matching antigen is unknown. These data originate in a study of early T cells in non-severe SARS-CoV-2 infection. The study's findings and limits: Matching against VDJdb likely underestimated virus-specific expansions, favoring anti-spike CD8.

Germline V gene lookup returns CDR1 KGHSH and CDR2 LQKENI. The CDR3 loop spans 15 amino acids. Trimming stripped 2 bases from V and 6 bases from J, with 14 bases between. The protocol attached unique molecular identifiers to individual cDNA molecules. TCRdb used MiXCR to reprocess the 5' RACE reads, holding one entry per CDR3 protein. There are roughly 120,000 distinct CDR3 sequences in the sample; around an eighth occur only once, and 3% to 4.5% lies in the top ten. The sequences come from whole blood, collected at baseline. The rearrangement uses TRBV18 and TRBJ1-5; D is unclear. This sequence originates from an adult who was a healthcare worker with PCR-confirmed SARS-CoV-2 infection or an uninfected control (not recorded which). CDR3 DNA sequence: TGTGCCAGCTCACCATTGTCTGGGGAGGGTCAGCCCCAGCATTTT. Protein sequence: CASSPLSGEGQPQHF.